A single sample gave rise to the 10 T cell receptor beta chains below, sequenced in a study of CD8+ T cells in alopecia areata (dated by TCRdb to 2017 to 2018). The library was built by means of the immunoSEQ multiplex PCR assay. To provide template for TCR sequencing, every sample had RNA extracted and reverse transcribed into cDNA. This is the immuneACCESS table as TCRdb keeps it, with only in-frame sequences that have V and J called. A part of the clones is gone; compared with another copy, unresolved V genes explain less than half, and the rest is unexplained. The table for this sample lists about 110,000 clones; 50% to 60% of them were counted only once. The top ten clones comprise 20% to 25% of the sample. Sequencing input: NKG2D-low CD8+ T cells sorted from blood. Sample cell subset or site, as interpreted from the label and publication: sorted CD8+ NKG2D-low blood T cells. All receptors derive from a human donor with alopecia areata.

This clone was recorded many times. The rearrangement joins TRBV9 to TRBJ2-1; D is unclear. CDR1 SGDLS and CDR2 YYNGEE come from the germline V gene. Trimming left V 2 bases short and J 10 bases short, with 13 bases between. CDR3 size: 13 residues. The CDR3 nucleotides are TGTGCCAGCAGCGTCGTCGGTGATTGGGAGCAGTTCTTC. This translates into CASSVVGDWEQFF.

This clone occurred a few times. Other DNA sequences within the sample encode an identical CDR3. This chain links TRBV6-1 with TRBJ2-5, with D perhaps TRBD1 or TRBD2 (5 bases each). The CDR3 runs to 14 residues. V was cut by 1 base and J by 5 bases, with 11 bases left in between. Germline CDR1 reads MNHNS; CDR2 reads SASEGT. CDR3 amino acids: CASSEGRGGETQYF. The CDR3 DNA reads as TGTGCCAGCAGTGAAGGTCGGGGCGGGGAGACCCAGTACTTC.

The chain has TRBV7-9 and TRBJ1-1, with TRBD1 matching 7 bases. V lost 4 bases and J lost 0; bases outside the gene matches: 11. The CDR3 covers 17 residues. Germline CDR1 is SEHNR and CDR2 is FQNEAQ (reference sequence). The CDR3 bases are TGTGCCAGCAGCTCACACAGGGGAATTGGGATGAACACTGAAGCTTTCTTT. Translated, it gives CASSSHRGIGMNTEAFF.

V usage is TRBV4-2 and J usage is TRBJ2-7; D unclear. The CDR3 consists of 14 residues. Deletions cut 1 base from V and 1 base from J, with 8 bases between. CDR1 is LGHNA and CDR2 is YNFKEQ in the germline V gene. The CDR3 DNA reads as TGTGCCAGCAGCCAAGTCGACGGATCCTACGAGCAGTACTTC. Its protein is CASSQVDGSYEQYF.

This clone came up a few times. The V call is TRBV27, the J call TRBJ2-7; TRBD1 matches 9 bases. The germline CDR1 and CDR2 sequences are MNHEY and SMNVEV (reference sequence). Trimming at V came to 3 bases and at J to 4 bases, leaving 7 bases not matched to a gene. The CDR3 loop spans 15 amino acids. CDR3 sequence reads: CASSFGVTGGYEQYF. CDR3 in DNA: TGTGCCAGCAGTTTTGGTGTGACAGGGGGATACGAGCAGTACTTC.

By sample fraction, this clone is large. The chain links TRBV15 to TRBJ2-5; TRBD2 is a possible D gene (5 bases). This CDR3 region has 13 residues. The germline V gene has CDR1 LNHNV and CDR2 YYDKDF (reference sequence). The V and J ends lost 1 base and 4 bases respectively, with 7 bases between them. CDR3 nucleotide sequence: TGTGCCACCAGCAGAGTCGGAGGAGAGACCCAGTACTTC. Encoded protein: CATSRVGGETQYF.

The chain links TRBV29-1 to TRBJ1-2, with a weak D call TRBD1 (5 bases). Germline V lookup: CDR1 SQVTM, CDR2 ANQGSEA. The CDR3 sequence is 14 residues long. The V and J ends lost 5 bases and 3 bases respectively, with 16 bases between them. The CDR3 sequence: CSVSPMGRDYGYTF. CDR3 bases: TGCAGCGTTTCCCCTATGGGCAGGGACTATGGCTACACCTTC.

The chain joins TRBV28 to TRBJ1-1; no firm D call. Germline CDR1 and CDR2: MDHEN and SYDVKM. V shed 6 bases and J shed 5 bases, with 16 bases lying between them. This CDR3 has 14 amino acids. CDR3 residues: CASSLTSVGTEAFF. The CDR3 nucleotides read TGTGCCAGCAGCTTGACCTCAGTGGGTACTGAAGCTTTCTTT.

This clone has only a few counts. The V call is TRBV30, the J call TRBJ2-1, with 12 nucleotides matching TRBD2. Germline V gives CDR1 GTSNPN, CDR2 SVGIG (reference sequence). CDR3 size: 21 residues. The ends lost 0 bases at V and 3 bases at J; junction bases unmatched: 18. The CDR3 DNA follows: TGTGCCTGGAGTGTCCCTCCTTTGCTAGCGGGAGGGCCCATGATCTACAATGAGCAGTTCTTC. Encoded protein: CAWSVPPLLAGGPMIYNEQFF.

The gene calls are TRBV7-9 and TRBJ1-5; D possibly corresponds to TRBD1 (6 bases). Germline-derived CDR1 and CDR2 are SEHNR and FQNEAQ (reference sequence). This CDR3 region has 14 residues. The ends were cut back, 2 bases at V and 5 bases at J, with 10 bases in the middle. The DNA for the CDR3 is TGTGCCAGCAGCTTACAGGGGCAAGATCAGCCCCAGCATTTT. Its translation is CASSLQGQDQPQHF. The full variable domain, completed using reference TRBV7-9 and TRBJ1-5, is DTGVSQNPRHKITKRGQNVTFRCDPISEHNRLYWYRQTLGQGPEFLTYFQNEAQLEKSRLLSDRFSAERPKGSFSTLEIQRTEQGDSAMYLCASSLQGQDQPQHFGDGTRLSIL.